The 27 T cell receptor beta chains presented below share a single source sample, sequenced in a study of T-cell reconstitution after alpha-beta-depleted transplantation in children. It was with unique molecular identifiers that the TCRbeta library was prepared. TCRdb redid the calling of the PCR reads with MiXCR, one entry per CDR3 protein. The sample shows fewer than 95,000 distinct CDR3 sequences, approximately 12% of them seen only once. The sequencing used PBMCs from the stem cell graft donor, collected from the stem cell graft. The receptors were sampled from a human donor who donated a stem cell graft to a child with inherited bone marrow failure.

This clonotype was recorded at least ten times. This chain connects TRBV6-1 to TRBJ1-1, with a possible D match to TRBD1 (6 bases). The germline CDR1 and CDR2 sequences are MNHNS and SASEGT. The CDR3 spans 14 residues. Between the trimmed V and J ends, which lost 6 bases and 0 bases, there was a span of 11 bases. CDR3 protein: CASRAGHLNTEAFF. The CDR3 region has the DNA TGTGCCAGCAGGGCGGGACACTTGAACACTGAAGCTTTCTTT.

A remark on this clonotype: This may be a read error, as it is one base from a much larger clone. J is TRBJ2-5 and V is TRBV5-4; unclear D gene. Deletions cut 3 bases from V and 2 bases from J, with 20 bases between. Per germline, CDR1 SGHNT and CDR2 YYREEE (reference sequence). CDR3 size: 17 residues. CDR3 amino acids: CASSSRVVSRSQETQYF. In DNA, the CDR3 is TGTGCCAGCAGCTCTAGGGTGGTCTCCCGCTCACAAGAGACCCAGTACTTC.

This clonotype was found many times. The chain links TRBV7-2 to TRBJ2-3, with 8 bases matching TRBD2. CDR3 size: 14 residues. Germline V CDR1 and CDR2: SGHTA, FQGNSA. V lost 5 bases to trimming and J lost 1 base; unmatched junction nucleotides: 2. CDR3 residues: CASSPAGGTDTQYF. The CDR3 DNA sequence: TGTGCCAGCAGCCCAGCGGGAGGCACAGATACGCAGTATTTT. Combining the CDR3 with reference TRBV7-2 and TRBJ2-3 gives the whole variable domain GAGVSQSPSNKVTEKGKDVELRCDPISGHTALYWYRQSLGQGLEFLIYFQGNSAPDKSGLPSDRFSAERTGGSVSTLTIQRTQQEDSAVYLCASSPAGGTDTQYFGPGTRLTVL.

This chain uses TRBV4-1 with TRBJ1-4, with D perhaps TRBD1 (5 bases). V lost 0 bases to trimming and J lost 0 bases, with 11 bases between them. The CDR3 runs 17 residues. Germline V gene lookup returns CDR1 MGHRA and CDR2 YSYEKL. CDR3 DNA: TGCGCCAGCAGCCAAGAGGGGGGGTACCCAACTAATGAAAAACTGTTTTTT. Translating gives CASSQEGGYPTNEKLFF.

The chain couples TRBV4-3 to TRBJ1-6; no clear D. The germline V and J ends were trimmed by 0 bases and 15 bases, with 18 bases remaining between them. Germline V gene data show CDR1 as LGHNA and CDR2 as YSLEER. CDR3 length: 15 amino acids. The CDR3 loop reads CASSQDRAASSVLHF. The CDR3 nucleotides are TGCGCCAGCAGCCAAGATCGAGCGGCGAGCTCAGTCCTCCACTTT.

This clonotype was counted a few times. The CDR3 region has the DNA TGTGCCAGCAGTTACGGCTTGGGGGGCCTGGGGGACATTCAGTACTTC. This translates into CASSYGLGGLGDIQYF. This chain uses TRBV6-5 with TRBJ2-4; D is possibly TRBD1 or TRBD2 (6 bases each). Deletions cut 2 bases from V and 8 bases from J, with 19 bases between. Looked up from germline, CDR1 is MNHEY and CDR2 is SVGAGI. The CDR3 totals 16 residues.

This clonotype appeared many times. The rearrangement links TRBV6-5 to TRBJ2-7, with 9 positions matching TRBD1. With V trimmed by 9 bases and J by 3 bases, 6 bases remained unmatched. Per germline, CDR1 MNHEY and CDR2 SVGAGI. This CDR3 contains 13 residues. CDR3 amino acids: CASLGTGNYEQYF. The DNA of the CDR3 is TGTGCCAGTTTAGGGACAGGGAACTACGAGCAGTACTTC.

CDR3: CASSQTGGYGYTF. The CDR3 nucleotides are TGTGCCAGCTCCCAGACAGGGGGCTATGGCTACACCTTC. The V and J genes are TRBV6-1 and TRBJ1-2; TRBD1 aligns across 9 bases. CDR1 MNHNS and CDR2 SASEGT come from the germline V gene. Unmatched junction bases numbered 5, after V lost 8 bases and J lost 4 bases. CDR3 size: 13 residues.

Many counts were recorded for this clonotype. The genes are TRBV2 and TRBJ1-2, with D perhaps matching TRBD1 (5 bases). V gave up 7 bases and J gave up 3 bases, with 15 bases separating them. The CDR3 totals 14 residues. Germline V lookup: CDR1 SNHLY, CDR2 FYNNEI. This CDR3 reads CASIPQPGHYGYTF. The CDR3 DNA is TGTGCCAGCATCCCACAACCGGGGCACTATGGCTACACCTTC.

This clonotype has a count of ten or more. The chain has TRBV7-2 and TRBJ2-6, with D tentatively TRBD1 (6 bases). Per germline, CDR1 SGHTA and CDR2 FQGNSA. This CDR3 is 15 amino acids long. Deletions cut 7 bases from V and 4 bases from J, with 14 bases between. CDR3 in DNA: TGTGCCAGCACCCCACGAGGGACAGGGGCCAACGTCCTGACTTTC. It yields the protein CASTPRGTGANVLTF.

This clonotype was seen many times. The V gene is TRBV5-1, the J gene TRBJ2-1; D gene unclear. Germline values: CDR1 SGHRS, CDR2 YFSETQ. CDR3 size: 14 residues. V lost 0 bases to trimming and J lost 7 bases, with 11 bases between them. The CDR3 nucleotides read TGCGCCAGCAGCTTGGGTGGCAGCCGAAATGAGCAGTTCTTC. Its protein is CASSLGGSRNEQFF.

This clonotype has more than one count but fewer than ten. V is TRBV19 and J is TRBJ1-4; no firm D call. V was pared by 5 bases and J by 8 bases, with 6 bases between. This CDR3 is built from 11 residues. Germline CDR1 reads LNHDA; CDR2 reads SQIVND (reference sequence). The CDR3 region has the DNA TGTGCCAGTAGTGGACGGGAAAAACTGTTTTTT. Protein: CASSGREKLFF.

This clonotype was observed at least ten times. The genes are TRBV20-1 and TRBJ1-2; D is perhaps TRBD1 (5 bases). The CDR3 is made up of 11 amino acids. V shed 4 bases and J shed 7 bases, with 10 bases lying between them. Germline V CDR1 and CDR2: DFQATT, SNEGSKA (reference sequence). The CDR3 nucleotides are TGCAGTGCTACTACAGGCGGTGGCTACACCTTC. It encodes CSATTGGGYTF.

As DNA, the CDR3 is TGCGCCAGCAGCTTGAGTCAGCGGGGCGGCTATGGCTACACCTTC. This sequence encodes CASSLSQRGGYGYTF. The chain combines TRBV5-1 with TRBJ1-2, with TRBD1 as a possible D gene (5 bases). Germline V CDR1 and CDR2: SGHRS, YFSETQ. The CDR3 spans 15 residues. Trimming shortened V by 1 base and J by 4 bases, and 14 bases separated the two germline ends.

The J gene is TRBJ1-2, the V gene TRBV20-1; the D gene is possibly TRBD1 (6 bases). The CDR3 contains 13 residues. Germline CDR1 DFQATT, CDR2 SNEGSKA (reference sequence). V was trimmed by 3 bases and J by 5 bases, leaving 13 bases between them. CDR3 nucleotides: TGCAGTGCTAGGGGGGCGCTTGAGTATGGCTACACCTTC. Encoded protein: CSARGALEYGYTF.

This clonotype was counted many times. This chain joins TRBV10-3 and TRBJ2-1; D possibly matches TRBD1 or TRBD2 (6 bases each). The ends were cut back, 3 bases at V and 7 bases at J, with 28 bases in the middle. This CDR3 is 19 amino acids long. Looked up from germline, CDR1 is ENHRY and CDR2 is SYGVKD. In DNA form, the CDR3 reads TGTGCCATCAGTGACTACAGGGTGGTAGAAATTTCGGCGGGGAATGAGCAGTTCTTC. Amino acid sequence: CAISDYRVVEISAGNEQFF.

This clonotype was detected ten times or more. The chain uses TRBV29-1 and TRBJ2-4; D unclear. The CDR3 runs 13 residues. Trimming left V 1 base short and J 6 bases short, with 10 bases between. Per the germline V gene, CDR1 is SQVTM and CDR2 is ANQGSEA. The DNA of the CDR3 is TGCAGCGTTGAAGTCAAGCGTGGAAACATTCAGTACTTC. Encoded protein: CSVEVKRGNIQYF.

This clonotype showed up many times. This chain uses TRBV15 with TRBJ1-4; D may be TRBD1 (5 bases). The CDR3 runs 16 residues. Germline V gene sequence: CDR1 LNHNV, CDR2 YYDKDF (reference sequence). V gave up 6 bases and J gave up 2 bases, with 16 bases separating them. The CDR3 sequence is CATRAGTLVTNEKLFF. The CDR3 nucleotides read TGTGCCACCAGGGCCGGGACCCTCGTGACTAATGAAAAACTGTTTTTT.

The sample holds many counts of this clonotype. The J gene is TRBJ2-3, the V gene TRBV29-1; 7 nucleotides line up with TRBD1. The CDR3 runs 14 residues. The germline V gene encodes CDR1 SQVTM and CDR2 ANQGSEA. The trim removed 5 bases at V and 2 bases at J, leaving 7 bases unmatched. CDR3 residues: CSVRGQSYTDTQYF. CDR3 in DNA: TGCAGCGTTCGGGGACAGAGTTACACAGATACGCAGTATTTT.

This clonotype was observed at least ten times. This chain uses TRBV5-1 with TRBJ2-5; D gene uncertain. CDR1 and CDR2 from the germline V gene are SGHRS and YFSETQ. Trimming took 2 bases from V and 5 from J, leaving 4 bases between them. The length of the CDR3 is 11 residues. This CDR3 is CASSFPETQYF. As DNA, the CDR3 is TGCGCCAGCAGCTTCCCGGAGACCCAGTACTTC. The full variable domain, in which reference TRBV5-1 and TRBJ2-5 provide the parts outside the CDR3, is KAGVTQTPRYLIKTRGQQVTLSCSPISGHRSVSWYQQTPGQGLQFLFEYFSETQRNKGNFPGRFSGRQFSNSRSEMNVSTLELGDSALYLCASSFPETQYFGPGTRLLVL.

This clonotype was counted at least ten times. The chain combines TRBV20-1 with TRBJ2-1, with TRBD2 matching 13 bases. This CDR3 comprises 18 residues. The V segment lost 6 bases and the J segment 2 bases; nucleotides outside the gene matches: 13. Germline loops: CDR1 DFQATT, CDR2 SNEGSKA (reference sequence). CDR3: CSAESGTSGVVAYNEQFF. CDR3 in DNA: TGCAGTGCAGAATCCGGGACTAGCGGGGTGGTGGCCTACAATGAGCAGTTCTTC.

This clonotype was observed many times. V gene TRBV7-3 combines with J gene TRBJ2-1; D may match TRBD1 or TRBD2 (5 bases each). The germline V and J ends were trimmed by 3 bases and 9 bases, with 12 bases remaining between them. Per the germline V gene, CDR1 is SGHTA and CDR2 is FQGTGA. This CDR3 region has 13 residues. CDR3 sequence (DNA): TGTGCCAGCAGCTTCGGGGCTAGCAGTGAGCAGTTCTTC. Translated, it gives CASSFGASSEQFF.

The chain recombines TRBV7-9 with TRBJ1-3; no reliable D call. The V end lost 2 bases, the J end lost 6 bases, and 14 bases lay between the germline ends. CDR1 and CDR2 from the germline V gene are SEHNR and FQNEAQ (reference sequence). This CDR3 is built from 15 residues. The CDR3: CASSLLDAPENTIYF. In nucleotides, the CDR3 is TGTGCCAGCAGCTTATTGGACGCCCCGGAAAACACCATATATTTT.

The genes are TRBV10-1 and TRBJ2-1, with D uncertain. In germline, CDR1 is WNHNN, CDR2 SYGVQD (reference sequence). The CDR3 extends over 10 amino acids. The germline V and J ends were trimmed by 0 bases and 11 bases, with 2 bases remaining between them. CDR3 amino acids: CASSESKQFF. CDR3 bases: TGCGCCAGCAGTGAGTCGAAGCAGTTCTTC.

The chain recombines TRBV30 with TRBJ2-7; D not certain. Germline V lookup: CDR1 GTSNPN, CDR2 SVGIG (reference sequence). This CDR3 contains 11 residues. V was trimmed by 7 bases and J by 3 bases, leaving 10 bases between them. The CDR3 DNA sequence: TGTGCCTCAGGTCTCTACTACGAGCAGTACTTC. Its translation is CASGLYYEQYF. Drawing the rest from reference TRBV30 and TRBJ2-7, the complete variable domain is SQTIHQWPATLVQPVGSPLSLECTVEGTSNPNLYWYRQAAGRGLQLLFYSVGIGQISSEVPQNLSASRPQDRQFILSSKKLLLSDSGFYLCASGLYYEQYFGPGTRLTVT.

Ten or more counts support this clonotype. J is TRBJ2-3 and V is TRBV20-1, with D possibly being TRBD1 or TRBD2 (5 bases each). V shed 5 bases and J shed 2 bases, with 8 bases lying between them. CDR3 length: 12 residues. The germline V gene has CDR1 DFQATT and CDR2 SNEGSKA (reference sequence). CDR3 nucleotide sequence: TGCAGTGCTGGGGACCACACAGATACGCAGTATTTT. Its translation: CSAGDHTDTQYF.

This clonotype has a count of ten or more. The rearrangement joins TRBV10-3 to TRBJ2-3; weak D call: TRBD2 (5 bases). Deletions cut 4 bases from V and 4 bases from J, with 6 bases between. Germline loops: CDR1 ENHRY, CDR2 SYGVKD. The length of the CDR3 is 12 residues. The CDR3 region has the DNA TGTGCCATCAGTGCAGCGGCAGATACGCAGTATTTT. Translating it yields CAISAAADTQYF.